This TCR beta chain was found in a study of regulatory T cells in long-lasting Graves disease. Time point in this sample: newly diagnosed GD, antithyroid drugs for less than 3 months. The TCR library used RNA extracted from PBMCs. Many counts were recorded for this clonotype. Its specificity is not known. Study outcomes and limitations: Gene preferences differed: TRBV28, TRBJ1-2, TRBJ2-5 in persistent cases.

Building of the TCR beta libraries involved iRepertoire HTBI primers and Arm-PCR of CDR3 regions. TCRdb ran MiXCR on the multiplex PCR reads and lists one entry per CDR3 protein. The data hold 450,000 to 500,000 distinct CDR3 sequences, with roughly 17% observed a single time. Germline values: CDR1 SNHLY, CDR2 FYNNEI. Germline trimming cut 7 bases from V and 0 bases from J; bases unmatched to any gene: 3. The CDR3 contains 14 residues. This sample was also put to use in a study of T cells in Graves' hyperthyroidism and ophthalmopathy. That paper adds: Patients aged 18 to 65 had newly diagnosed hyperthyroidism that had lasted under 2 months.

Here the sequenced sample was peripheral blood mononuclear cells (PBMCs), taken at new diagnosis, from a patient treated with antithyroid drugs. This clonotype was sampled from a man between 35 and 55 years old with Graves disease. The chain employs TRBV2 and TRBJ2-5; TRBD2 agrees at 9 bases. CDR3 nucleotides: TGTGCCAGCAATCGACTAGCGGACCAAGAGACCCAGTACTTC. This gives the protein CASNRLADQETQYF.